This TCR beta chain was sequenced for a study of blood T cell repertoires in COVID-19. Looking at the study overall: Donors in the United States, Italy and Spain gave samples during acute or convalescent COVID-19. T cells, B-cell-depleted T cells, or PBMCs supplied cDNA or gDNA.

The CDR3 has 17 residues. Germline CDR1 reads LGHNA; CDR2 reads YNFKEQ. The V segment lost 1 base and the J segment 5 bases; nucleotides outside the gene matches: 11. This clone was observed a handful of times. How the authors handled the data: Cell counts per sample came from amplifying reference gene primers. Clones were read by immunoSEQ multiplex PCR, and TCRdb kept only the in-frame ones, dropping some. The V and J calls and clone size come from that table; D and trimming were worked out from the DNA. The profile shows about 260,000 clones, about nine tenths of them singletons. The sequencing input was peripheral blood. The V and J genes are TRBV4-2 and TRBJ2-1; 7 bases are a match to TRBD2. The sequence was obtained from a woman aged 50 to 60 who had recovered from COVID-19. CDR3 loop: CASSQAGQTSPHNEQFF. The CDR3 DNA is TGTGCCAGCAGCCAAGCTGGCCAGACTAGCCCTCACAATGAGCAGTTCTTC.